Given below is one T cell receptor (beta chain) in context. Its antigen is unidentified. This CDR3 contains 14 residues. Deletions cut 6 bases from V and 5 bases from J, with 19 bases between. Per germline, CDR1 SQVTM and CDR2 ANQGSEA. Profiling relied on immunoSEQ multiplex PCR, and the TCRdb table lists in-frame clones only, not all of them. The sample lists about 12,000 clones; 70% to 90% were seen once. The entry originates in a study of tumor-infiltrating lymphocytes in localized non-small cell lung cancer. Turning to the study itself: Several tumor histologies, both smoking statuses, and some post-neoadjuvant chemotherapy samples were included.

Findings and limits, study-wide: TCR sequencing covered a subset of patients with enough tissue.

The sequencing sample was made of uninvolved lung tissue not adjacent to the tumor. This receptor was identified in a human donor with non-small cell lung cancer. This chain links TRBV29-1 with TRBJ2-5; no clear D. CDR3 sequence: CSVATRPSAETQYF. CDR3 coding DNA: TGCAGCGTCGCGACACGCCCGAGTGCGGAGACCCAGTACTTC. Looking up the rest from reference TRBV29-1 and TRBJ2-5 gives the full variable domain: SAVISQKPSRDICQRGTSLTIQCQVDSQVTMMFWYRQQPGQSLTLIATANQGSEATYESGFVIDKFPISRPNLTFSTLTVSNMSPEDSSIYLCSVATRPSAETQYFGPGTRLLVL.